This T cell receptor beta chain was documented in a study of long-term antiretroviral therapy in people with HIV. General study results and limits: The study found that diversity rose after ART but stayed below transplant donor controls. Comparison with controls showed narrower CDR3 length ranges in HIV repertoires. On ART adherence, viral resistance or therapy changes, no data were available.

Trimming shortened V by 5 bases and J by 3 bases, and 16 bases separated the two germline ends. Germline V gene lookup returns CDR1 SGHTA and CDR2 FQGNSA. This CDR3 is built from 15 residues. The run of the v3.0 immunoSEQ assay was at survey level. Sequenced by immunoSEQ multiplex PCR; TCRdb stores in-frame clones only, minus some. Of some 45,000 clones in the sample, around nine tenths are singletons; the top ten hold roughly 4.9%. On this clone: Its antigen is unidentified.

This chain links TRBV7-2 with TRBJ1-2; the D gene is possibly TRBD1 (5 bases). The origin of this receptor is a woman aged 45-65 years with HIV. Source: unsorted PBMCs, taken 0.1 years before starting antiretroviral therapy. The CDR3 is CASSPRGGGHYGYTF. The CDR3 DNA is TGTGCCAGCAGCCCGAGGGGCGGGGGTCACTATGGCTACACCTTC. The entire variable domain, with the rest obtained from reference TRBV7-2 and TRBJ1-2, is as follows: GAGVSQSPSNKVTEKGKDVELRCDPISGHTALYWYRQSLGQGLEFLIYFQGNSAPDKSGLPSDRFSAERTGGSVSTLTIQRTQQEDSAVYLCASSPRGGGHYGYTFGSGTRLTVV.